Listed below are T cell receptor beta chains from one sample, sequenced in a study of beta chain features in type 1 diabetes. Clones were sequenced by immunoSEQ multiplex PCR, and TCRdb holds only the in-frame ones, with some missing. The data contain about 330,000 clones, 8% to 13% of them singletons. The sample consisted of naive CD4+ T cells from blood. The receptors come from a woman between 25 and 40 years old in good health. CDR3s include the opening cysteine and the closing phenylalanine or tryptophan. A D gene is named only where the DNA matches it firmly. Rows may omit the clone size; those that give it use once, few, many or a size class.

>TRBV2|NA|TRBD1|15|TRBJ2-1
CASSEGQGALYEQFF
TGTGCCAGCAGTGAAGGTCAGGGGGCCCTCTATGAGCAGTTCTTC
>TRBV7-9|few|NA|12|TRBJ2-5
CASSFTGETQYF
TGTGCCAGCAGCTTCACCGGGGAGACCCAGTACTTC
>TRBV4-3|few|TRBD1|16|TRBJ2-1
CASSRHRDSSYNEQFF
TGCGCCAGCAGCCGACACCGGGACAGCTCCTACAATGAGCAGTTCTTC
>TRBV11-3|NA|NA|15|TRBJ2-1
CASSLVGSAADEQFF
TGTGCCAGCAGCTTAGTAGGGTCGGCAGCGGATGAGCAGTTCTTC
>TRBV5-4|NA|TRBD2|15|TRBJ2-7
CASSLVTSGKNEQYF
TGTGCCAGCAGCTTGGTGACTAGCGGGAAAAACGAGCAGTACTTC
>TRBV4-2|NA|NA|16|TRBJ2-3
CASSQDSGLTRDTQYF
TGTGCCAGCAGCCAAGATAGCGGACTAACGAGAGATACGCAGTATTTT
>TRBV27|NA|TRBD2|15|TRBJ2-3
CASSILATVTDTQYF
TGTGCCAGCAGCATACTAGCGACGGTTACAGATACGCAGTATTTT
>TRBV4-3|many|NA|15|TRBJ2-5
CASSLRESGMETQYF
TGCGCCAGCAGCCTCCGGGAATCAGGAATGGAGACCCAGTACTTC
>TRBV7-2|NA|NA|16|TRBJ1-2
CASSPRSRVGSYGYTF
TGTGCCAGCAGCCCCCGCAGCAGGGTAGGCAGCTATGGCTACACCTTC
>TRBV6-5|NA|TRBD2|15|TRBJ2-3
CASSYSGTSTDTQYF
TGTGCCAGCAGCTATAGCGGGACTAGCACAGATACGCAGTATTTT
>TRBV29-1|few|NA|14|TRBJ1-4
CSVSPSPSNEKLFF
TGCAGCGTTTCCCCGAGTCCATCTAATGAAAAACTGTTTTTT
>TRBV19|NA|NA|17|TRBJ2-3
CASSTTQQGGGTDTQYF
TGTGCCAGTAGTACAACCCAACAGGGCGGAGGCACAGATACGCAGTATTTT
>TRBV29-1|NA|TRBD1|13|TRBJ1-4
CSVVGTANEKLFF
TGCAGCGTTGTAGGGACAGCGAATGAAAAACTGTTTTTT
>TRBV4-3|NA|NA|14|TRBJ1-5
CASSQERGDQPQHF
TGCGCCAGCAGCCAAGAAAGGGGTGATCAGCCCCAGCATTTT
>TRBV29-1|few|NA|12|TRBJ2-3
CSAQYPEGTQYF
TGCAGCGCACAGTATCCTGAGGGTACGCAGTATTTT
>TRBV27|few|TRBD2|15|TRBJ2-1
CASSLLRLAGGPSFF
TGTGCCAGCAGTTTATTGAGGCTAGCGGGAGGACCGTCGTTCTTC
>TRBV6-1|NA|TRBD2|15|TRBJ2-5
CASREPGLGRRTQYF
TGTGCCAGCAGGGAACCGGGACTAGGGAGACGGACCCAGTACTTC
>TRBV10-3|NA|NA|12|TRBJ2-5
CATRRGQETQYF
TGTGCCACCCGGCGGGGACAAGAGACCCAGTACTTC
>TRBV5-6|NA|NA|15|TRBJ1-1
CASSLIPGQNTEAFF
TGTGCCAGCAGCTTAATTCCAGGGCAGAACACTGAAGCTTTCTTT
>TRBV4-3|few|TRBD2|16|TRBJ2-5
CASSRILAGGQETQYF
TGCGCCAGCAGCCGGATTCTAGCGGGAGGCCAAGAGACCCAGTACTTC
>TRBV5-1|NA|NA|14|TRBJ2-2
CASSFSGDTGELFF
TGCGCCAGCAGCTTCTCGGGGGACACCGGGGAGCTGTTTTTT
>TRBV2|few|NA|15|TRBJ2-7
CASSAQTVSTYEQYF
TGTGCCAGCAGTGCCCAAACAGTCTCTACCTACGAGCAGTACTTC
>TRBV7-9|NA|NA|15|TRBJ2-7
CASSLSGDSSRLALF
TGTGCCAGCAGCTTATCCGGGGACAGTTCTCGCCTAGCGTTATTC
>TRBV6-6|few|TRBD2|13|TRBJ2-5
CASRGLVGETQYF
TGTGCCAGCAGGGGACTAGTCGGGGAGACCCAGTACTTC
>TRBV18|NA|NA|13|TRBJ2-5
CASSPPVRETQYF
TGTGCCAGCTCACCCCCTGTCCGAGAGACCCAGTACTTC
>TRBV11-2|NA|NA|14|TRBJ2-3
CASSEGRYTDTQYF
TGTGCCAGCAGCGAGGGTAGATACACAGATACGCAGTATTTT
>TRBV5-1|NA|NA|16|TRBJ2-3
CASRAPGGSRTDTQYF
TGCGCCAGCAGAGCTCCGGGTGGATCTCGCACAGATACGCAGTATTTT
>TRBV4-2|NA|TRBD1|15|TRBJ1-2
CASSQEGGQEGGYTF
TGTGCCAGCAGCCAAGAGGGCGGACAGGAGGGTGGCTACACCTTC